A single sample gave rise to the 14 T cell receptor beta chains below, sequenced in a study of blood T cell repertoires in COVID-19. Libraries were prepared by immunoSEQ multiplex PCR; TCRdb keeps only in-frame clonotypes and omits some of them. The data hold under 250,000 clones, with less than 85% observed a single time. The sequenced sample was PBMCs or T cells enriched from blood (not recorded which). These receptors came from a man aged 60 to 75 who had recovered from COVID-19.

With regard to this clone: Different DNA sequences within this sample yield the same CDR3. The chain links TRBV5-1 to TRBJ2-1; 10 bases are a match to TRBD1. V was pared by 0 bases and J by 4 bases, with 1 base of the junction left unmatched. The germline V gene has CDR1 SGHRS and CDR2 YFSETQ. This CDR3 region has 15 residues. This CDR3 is CASSLGGQGYNEQFF. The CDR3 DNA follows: TGCGCCAGCAGCTTGGGGGGACAGGGGTACAATGAGCAGTTCTTC.

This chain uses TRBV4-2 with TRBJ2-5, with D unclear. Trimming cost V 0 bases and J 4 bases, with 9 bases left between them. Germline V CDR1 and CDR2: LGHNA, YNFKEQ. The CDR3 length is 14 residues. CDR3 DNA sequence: TGTGCCAGCAGCCAAGATATAGCAGCAGAGACCCAGTACTTC. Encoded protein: CASSQDIAAETQYF.

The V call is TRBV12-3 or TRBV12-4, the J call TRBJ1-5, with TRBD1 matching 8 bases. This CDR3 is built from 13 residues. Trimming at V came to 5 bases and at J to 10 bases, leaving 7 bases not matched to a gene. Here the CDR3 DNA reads TGTGCCAGCAGTCCCCGGACAGGGAGCCCCCAGCATTTT. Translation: CASSPRTGSPQHF.

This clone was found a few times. CDR3 residues: CSVGTGQGASGYTF. Written as DNA, the CDR3 is TGCAGCGTTGGGACAGGACAGGGGGCAAGTGGCTACACCTTC. The chain employs TRBV29-1 and TRBJ1-2; 11 nucleotides line up with TRBD1. V trimming: 4 bases; J trimming: 7 bases; junction bases outside the gene matches: 8. CDR1 and CDR2 from the germline V gene are SQVTM and ANQGSEA. The CDR3 sequence is 14 residues long.

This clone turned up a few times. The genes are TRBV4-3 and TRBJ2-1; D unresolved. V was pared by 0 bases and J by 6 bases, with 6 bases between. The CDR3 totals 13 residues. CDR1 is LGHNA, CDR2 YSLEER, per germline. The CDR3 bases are TGCGCCAGCAGCCAAGATCTTCCCAATGAGCAGTTCTTC. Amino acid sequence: CASSQDLPNEQFF.

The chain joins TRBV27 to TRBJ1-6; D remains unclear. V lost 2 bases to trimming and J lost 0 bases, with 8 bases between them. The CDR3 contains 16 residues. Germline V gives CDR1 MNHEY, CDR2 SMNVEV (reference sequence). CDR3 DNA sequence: TGTGCCAGCAGTTTAGTGGCCAGCTCCTATAATTCACCCCTCCACTTT. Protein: CASSLVASSYNSPLHF.

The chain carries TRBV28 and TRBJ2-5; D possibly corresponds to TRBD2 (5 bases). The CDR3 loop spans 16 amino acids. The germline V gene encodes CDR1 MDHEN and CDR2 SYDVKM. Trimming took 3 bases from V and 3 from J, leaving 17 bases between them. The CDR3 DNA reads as TGTGCCAGCAGTTTCCCCCGCACGGGAAGGGAAGAGACCCAGTACTTC. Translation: CASSFPRTGREETQYF.

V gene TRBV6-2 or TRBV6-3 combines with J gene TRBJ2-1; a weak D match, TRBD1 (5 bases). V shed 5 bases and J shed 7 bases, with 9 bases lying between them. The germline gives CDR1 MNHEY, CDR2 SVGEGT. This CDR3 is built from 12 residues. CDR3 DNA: TGTGCCAGCAGTCAGACAGTAAATGAGCAGTTCTTC. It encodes CASSQTVNEQFF.

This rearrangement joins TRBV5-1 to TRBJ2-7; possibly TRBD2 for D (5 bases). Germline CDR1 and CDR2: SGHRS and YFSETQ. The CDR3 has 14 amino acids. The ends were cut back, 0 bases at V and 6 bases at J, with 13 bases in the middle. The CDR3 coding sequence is TGCGCCAGCAGCTTGGGTCAGCGGTCGAGCGAGCAGTACTTC. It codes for CASSLGQRSSEQYF.

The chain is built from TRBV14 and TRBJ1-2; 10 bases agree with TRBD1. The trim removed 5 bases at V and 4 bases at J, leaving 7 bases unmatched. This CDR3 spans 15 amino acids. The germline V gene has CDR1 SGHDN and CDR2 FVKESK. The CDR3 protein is CASSDPGTGAYGYTF. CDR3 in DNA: TGTGCCAGCAGCGACCCCGGGACAGGGGCCTATGGCTACACCTTC.

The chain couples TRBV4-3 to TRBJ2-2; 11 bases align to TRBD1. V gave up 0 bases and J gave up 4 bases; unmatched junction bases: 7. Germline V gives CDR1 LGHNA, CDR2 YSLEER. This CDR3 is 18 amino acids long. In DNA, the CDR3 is TGCGCCAGCAGCCAAGATTTCGGACAGGGGGCGACCACCGGGGAGCTGTTTTTT. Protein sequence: CASSQDFGQGATTGELFF.

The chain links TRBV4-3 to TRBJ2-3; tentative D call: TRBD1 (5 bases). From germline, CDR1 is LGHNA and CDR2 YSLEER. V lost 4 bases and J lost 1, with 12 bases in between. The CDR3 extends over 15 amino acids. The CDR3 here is CASSPRQGGTDTQYF. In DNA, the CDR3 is TGCGCCAGCAGCCCTCGGCAGGGTGGCACAGATACGCAGTATTTT.

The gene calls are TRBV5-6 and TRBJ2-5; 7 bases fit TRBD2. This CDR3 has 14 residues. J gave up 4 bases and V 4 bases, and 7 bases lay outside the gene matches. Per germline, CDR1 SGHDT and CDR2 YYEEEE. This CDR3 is CASSNGLVVETQYF. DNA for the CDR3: TGTGCCAGCAGCAACGGACTAGTCGTAGAGACCCAGTACTTC.

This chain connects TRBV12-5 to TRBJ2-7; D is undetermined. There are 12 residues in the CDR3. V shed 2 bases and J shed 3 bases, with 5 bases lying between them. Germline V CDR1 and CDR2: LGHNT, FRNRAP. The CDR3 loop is CASGLYGYEQYF. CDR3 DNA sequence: TGTGCTAGTGGTTTGTACGGCTACGAGCAGTACTTC.